This entry lists 20 T cell receptor beta chains sequenced from one sample in a study of blood T cell repertoires in COVID-19. TCRdb's table, derived via immunoSEQ multiplex PCR, lists solely in-frame clones and lacks some. In the table there are approximately 260,000 clones, under 90% of which are singletons. Sequencing was carried out using peripheral blood. The source of these receptors is a man in his forties or fifties with acute or convalescent COVID-19.

The V and J genes are TRBV6-5 and TRBJ1-2, with D perhaps matching TRBD1 (6 bases). CDR3 length: 12 amino acids. Germline loops: CDR1 MNHEY, CDR2 SVGAGI. V gave up 4 bases and J gave up 8 bases, with 11 bases separating them. The CDR3 bases are TGTGCCAGCAGTTTACCCAGGGGCGGCTACACCTTC. It yields the protein CASSLPRGGYTF.

V usage is TRBV23-1 and J usage is TRBJ2-5; TRBD1 agrees at 8 bases. TRBV23-1 is sorted into the ORF group, with uncertain function. V lost 1 base, J lost 7 bases, and 8 bases stayed unmatched. CDR3 length: 15 residues. This CDR3 reads CASSQFGQGFGTQYF. CDR3 DNA: TGCGCCAGCAGTCAATTCGGACAGGGCTTTGGGACCCAGTACTTC.

The chain recombines TRBV2 with TRBJ1-4; D may be TRBD1 (5 bases). CDR3 length equals 14 residues. Germline V gene lookup returns CDR1 SNHLY and CDR2 FYNNEI. The V end lost 4 bases, the J end lost 7 bases, and 13 bases lay between the germline ends. The CDR3 loop reads CASSVISQGEKLFF. CDR3 sequence (DNA): TGTGCCAGCAGTGTTATCAGTCAGGGTGAAAAACTGTTTTTT.

The J gene is TRBJ1-1, the V gene TRBV7-9; 9 bases map to TRBD1. Germline-derived CDR1 and CDR2 are SEHNR and FQNEAQ (reference sequence). The J segment lost 5 bases and the V segment lost 3 bases, leaving 7 bases of the junction unmatched. The CDR3 totals 15 residues. CDR3 nucleotides: TGTGCCAGCAGCTTGGGACAGGGACTTGGTACTGAAGCTTTCTTT. Translating it yields CASSLGQGLGTEAFF.

This clone was seen once. This chain connects TRBV5-1 to TRBJ2-5, with a weak D call TRBD2 (5 bases). CDR1 and CDR2 from the germline V gene are SGHRS and YFSETQ. CDR3 length: 14 residues. V lost 4 bases to trimming and J lost 2 bases, with 12 bases between them. DNA of the CDR3: TGCGCCAGCAGCCTGGCCCCGGGGCAAGAGACCCAGTACTTC. Its translation: CASSLAPGQETQYF.

The chain links TRBV20-1 to TRBJ1-1; 10 positions match TRBD1. The V and J ends lost 3 bases and 0 bases, in that order; junction bases with no gene match: 10. Germline V gene sequence: CDR1 DFQATT, CDR2 SNEGSKA (reference sequence). This CDR3 contains 17 residues. CDR3 residues: CSASVRTGGLMNTEAFF. The DNA of the CDR3 is TGCAGTGCTAGTGTCCGGACAGGGGGGCTTATGAACACTGAAGCTTTCTTT.

The chain is built from TRBV30 and TRBJ1-2; the D gene is possibly TRBD1 (6 bases). Germline CDR1 GTSNPN, CDR2 SVGIG (reference sequence). CDR3 length: 18 residues. The V and J ends lost 2 bases and 5 bases respectively, with 27 bases between them. This CDR3 reads CAWSPTGGPREGLYGYTF. CDR3 in DNA: TGTGCCTGGAGTCCTACCGGGGGCCCCAGGGAGGGTCTTTATGGCTACACCTTC.

This chain uses TRBV4-1 with TRBJ1-2, with 7 bases lining up with TRBD1. This CDR3 region has 17 residues. The germline gives CDR1 MGHRA, CDR2 YSYEKL. Trimming at V came to 0 bases and at J to 0 bases, leaving 7 bases not matched to a gene. The CDR3 bases are TGCGCCAGCAGCCAAGAGGTCGGGACAGAGACTAACTATGGCTACACCTTC. This sequence encodes CASSQEVGTETNYGYTF.

The chain recombines TRBV3-1 (or the pseudogene TRBV3-2) with TRBJ2-3; D gene uncertain. Germline CDR1 and CDR2: LGHDT and YNNKEL (reference sequence). CDR3 length: 14 residues. V lost 4 bases to trimming and J lost 0 bases, with 8 bases between them. This chain's CDR3 is CASSRGQSTDTQYF. Written as DNA, the CDR3 is TGTGCCAGCAGCCGAGGCCAAAGCACAGATACGCAGTATTTT.

In this sample, this clone turned up once. This chain links TRBV6-5 with TRBJ2-7; 7 nucleotides match TRBD1. The junction had 6 bases not matched to a gene; V was cut back by 5 bases and J by 2 bases. Germline V gene lookup returns CDR1 MNHEY and CDR2 SVGAGI. This CDR3 spans 14 amino acids. CDR3 protein: CASSRDSWTYEQYF. The CDR3 nucleotides read TGTGCCAGCAGTCGGGACAGTTGGACCTACGAGCAGTACTTC.

The chain recombines TRBV23-1 with TRBJ2-7; the D is unclear. TRBV23-1 is labeled an ORF, and its function is uncertain. With 6 bases removed from V and 13 bases from J, the gap between germline ends came to 10 bases. This CDR3 contains 9 residues. CDR3 bases: TGCGCCAGCAGCCAGAGGCTATACTTC. This sequence encodes CASSQRLYF.

The J gene is TRBJ1-5, the V gene TRBV4-1, with D tentatively TRBD1 (5 bases). V was clipped by 1 base and J by 7 bases, with 11 bases between them. Germline V gene sequence: CDR1 MGHRA, CDR2 YSYEKL. The CDR3 has 14 amino acids. The DNA for the CDR3 is TGCGCCAGCAGCCAAGGGGGGGTAGTCCAGCCCCAGCATTTT. Encoded protein: CASSQGGVVQPQHF.

The chain links TRBV7-5 to TRBJ2-2; no check of the table's D call, TRBD2, against the DNA was made. TRBV7-5 corresponds to a pseudogene. CDR3 length: 17 amino acids. DNA for the CDR3: TGTGCCAGAAGCCTCGGGGGACTAGTCAAAAACACCGGGGAGCTGTTTTTT. Amino acid sequence: CARSLGGLVKNTGELFF.

The gene calls are TRBV2 and TRBJ2-7; D remains ambiguous. Germline CDR1 SNHLY, CDR2 FYNNEI. V was cut by 4 bases and J by 0 bases, with 4 bases left in between. CDR3 size: 12 residues. The CDR3 sequence is CASSGASYEQYF. CDR3 DNA sequence: TGTGCCAGCAGTGGGGCCTCCTACGAGCAGTACTTC.

As concerns this clone: Sequence at one end of the junction differs from germline and may be a read error. The chain couples TRBV6-1 to TRBJ2-1; D perhaps matches TRBD2 (5 bases). The CDR3 length is 13 residues. The germline V gene encodes CDR1 MNHNS and CDR2 SASEGT. The CDR3 loop is CASIEVGGNEQFF. Written as DNA, the CDR3 is TGTGCCAGCATTGAAGTAGGAGGCAATGAGCAGTTCTTC.

V gene TRBV5-1 combines with J gene TRBJ1-4; weak D call: TRBD1 (6 bases). Trimming pared 4 bases from V and 2 bases from J, leaving 18 bases between. The CDR3 runs 17 residues. Per germline, CDR1 SGHRS and CDR2 YFSETQ. CDR3 residues: CASSVYPQGSTNEKLFF. CDR3 nucleotides: TGCGCCAGCAGCGTGTACCCTCAGGGGTCCACTAATGAAAAACTGTTTTTT.

The chain couples TRBV5-1 to TRBJ2-7, with 8 bases lining up with TRBD1. The germline CDR1 and CDR2 sequences are SGHRS and YFSETQ. This CDR3 spans 16 amino acids. The ends lost 2 bases at V and 4 bases at J; junction bases unmatched: 11. CDR3 nucleotide sequence: TGCGCCAGCAGCTTAAACTCAGGGGGCGCAAATTACGAGCAGTACTTC. The encoded protein is CASSLNSGGANYEQYF.

The V call is TRBV11-3, the J call TRBJ2-3; 7 bases are a match to TRBD2. Trimming cost V 5 bases and J 2 bases; bases outside gene matches: 4. The CDR3 covers 14 residues. Germline V lookup: CDR1 SGHNT, CDR2 YENEEA. The CDR3 protein is CASSTSVNTDTQYF. The CDR3 DNA sequence: TGTGCCAGCAGCACTAGCGTGAACACAGATACGCAGTATTTT.

A single count supports this clone. The chain uses TRBV6-5 and TRBJ2-2; maybe TRBD2 (5 bases). The germline V gene has CDR1 MNHEY and CDR2 SVGAGI. CDR3 length: 14 residues. The V gene lost 1 base and the J gene lost 8 bases, with 11 bases spanning the gap. CDR3 sequence (DNA): TGTGCCAGCAGTTACTTAGAGGGAAGGGGGGAGCTGTTTTTT. This sequence encodes CASSYLEGRGELFF.

This chain joins TRBV5-1 and TRBJ1-6; D is perhaps TRBD1 (6 bases). The V gene lost 3 bases and the J gene lost 8 bases, with 15 bases spanning the gap. This CDR3 has 15 amino acids. Germline values: CDR1 SGHRS, CDR2 YFSETQ. The CDR3 reads CASSSQQGSDSPLHF. CDR3 nucleotide sequence: TGCGCCAGCAGCTCGCAACAGGGTAGTGATTCACCCCTCCACTTT.